The text below deals with one TCR beta chain. The antigen remains unidentified. The source of the sample is a study of cytomegalovirus exposure and HLA in healthy donors. Study-level findings and limits: A later analysis reportedly identified an Asian-associated ancestry cluster as carrying fewer N-insertions than the approximately 670-donor mean. For TCR beta chains, V- and J-gene trimming was later linked to a missense DCLRE1C variant.

This CDR3 spans 16 amino acids. The V end lost 1 base, the J end lost 0 bases, and 13 bases lay between the germline ends. Germline loops: CDR1 MNHNS, CDR2 SASEGT. Primers for the PCR totalled 60 Vbeta and 13 Jbeta. The data were produced by immunoSEQ multiplex PCR, yet TCRdb's version contains in-frame clones alone and is incomplete. The table counts about 160,000 clones; about 2.2% lies in the top ten. The chain links TRBV6-1 to TRBJ2-7, with TRBD1 as a possible D gene (5 bases). Sequencing was performed on PBMCs. The receptor was derived from a man aged 25 to 40 in good health and CMV-seronegative. The CDR3 loop is CASSEDNRLSSYEQYF. The CDR3 region has the DNA TGTGCCAGCAGTGAAGATAACAGGCTGAGCTCCTACGAGCAGTACTTC.